Shown below are 10 T cell receptor beta chains from a single sample sequenced in a study of T cell repertoires in cytomegalovirus infection. What these receptors recognize is not known. TCRdb processed the reads anew with MiXCR; each CDR3 protein has one entry. The sample lists hundreds of thousands of distinct CDR3 sequences; about 33% were seen once. The source was cultured PBMCs, collected from culture after CMV antigen stimulation. Receptors originate from a human donor in good health (CMV status not recorded). Some clones in this sample may be carry-over from other donors' samples.

This clonotype appeared a few times. The chain links TRBV7-2 to TRBJ2-4; D unclear. The ends were cut back, 2 bases at V and 10 bases at J, with 9 bases in the middle. This CDR3 has 12 amino acids. Germline CDR1 and CDR2: SGHTA and FQGNSA. CDR3 bases: TGTGCCAGCAGCTTACGGGCCGGTATTCAGTACTTC. Translation gives CASSLRAGIQYF.

This clonotype was picked up a small number of times. This chain uses TRBV24-1 with TRBJ2-3, with D perhaps given as TRBD1 or TRBD2 (5 bases each). The CDR3 length is 16 residues. Germline V CDR1 and CDR2: KGHDR, SFDVKD. Trimming shortened V by 5 bases and J by 4 bases, and 18 bases separated the two germline ends. The CDR3 bases are TGTGCCACCAGTGTAAAACTGGGGGTAGGAGCAGATACGCAGTATTTT. Protein sequence: CATSVKLGVGADTQYF.

The J gene is TRBJ1-3, the V gene TRBV15, with D unclear. The CDR3 is 13 residues long. V dropped 4 bases and J dropped 0 bases, with 4 bases sitting between them. The germline V gene has CDR1 LNHNV and CDR2 YYDKDF (reference sequence). Here the CDR3 DNA reads TGTGCCACCAGCAAAGGCTCTGGAAACACCATATATTTT. Residues: CATSKGSGNTIYF. Supplemented by reference TRBV15 and TRBJ1-3, the full variable domain reads DAMVIQNPRYQVTQFGKPVTLSCSQTLNHNVMYWYQQKSSQAPKLLFHYYDKDFNNEADTPDNFQSRRPNTSFCFLDIRSPGLGDTAMYLCATSKGSGNTIYFGEGSWLTVV.

This clonotype was found a few times. This chain joins TRBV12-3 or TRBV12-4 and TRBJ2-2; D is possibly TRBD1 (5 bases). Between the trimmed V and J ends, which lost 4 bases and 5 bases, there was a span of 8 bases. The CDR3 contains 13 residues. The CDR3 sequence: CASSWTLTGELFF. Written as DNA, the CDR3 is TGTGCCAGCAGTTGGACATTAACCGGGGAGCTGTTTTTT.

The rearrangement joins TRBV11-2 to TRBJ1-2; D unresolved. Germline V gene sequence: CDR1 SGHAT, CDR2 FQNNGV. The CDR3 length is 10 residues. Trimming took off 5 bases at V and 8 bases at J, with 6 bases between the two ends. The CDR3 DNA follows: TGTGCCAGCAGCCCCCACGGCTACACCTTC. This codes for CASSPHGYTF.

J is TRBJ1-2 and V is TRBV11-1, with a weak D call TRBD1 (5 bases). V was cut by 5 bases and J by 8 bases, with 15 bases left in between. Germline V gene data show CDR1 as SGHAT and CDR2 as FQDESV (reference sequence). The CDR3 contains 13 residues. The CDR3 is CASSRGGDGGYTF. CDR3 bases: TGTGCCAGCAGCCGGGGCGGCGACGGAGGCTACACCTTC.

This clonotype was seen a few times. The V and J genes are TRBV20-1 and TRBJ1-6; D ambiguous. The CDR3 sequence is 16 residues long. CDR1 and CDR2 from the germline V gene are DFQATT and SNEGSKA (reference sequence). The V and J ends lost 5 bases and 9 bases respectively, with 23 bases between them. The DNA for the CDR3 is TGCAGTGCTTACGCGTGGGGATTGTCTGCAGGTTCACCCCTCCACTTT. Its translation: CSAYAWGLSAGSPLHF.

This clonotype was seen a few times. This rearrangement joins TRBV7-2 to TRBJ1-3; D not resolved. The V end was cut by 5 bases, the J end by 4 bases, with 15 bases between. Germline V CDR1 and CDR2: SGHTA, FQGNSA. This CDR3 comprises 15 residues. Here the CDR3 reads CASSNLGLGGNTIYF. CDR3 sequence (DNA): TGTGCCAGCAGCAACTTGGGCCTTGGGGGAAACACCATATATTTT.

The V and J genes are TRBV27 and TRBJ2-1, with D unresolved. Germline CDR1 MNHEY, CDR2 SMNVEV (reference sequence). Trimming cost V 8 bases and J 3 bases, with 14 bases left between them. CDR3 size: 14 residues. The CDR3 coding sequence is TGTGCCAGCCGACGGGCCACGATCTACAATGAGCAGTTCTTC. Translation: CASRRATIYNEQFF.

Concerning this clonotype: Germline is not matched at one junction end, which may reflect a read error. V is TRBV3-1 and J is TRBJ2-3; no clear D gene. There are 13 residues in the CDR3. CDR1 LGHDT and CDR2 YNNKEL come from the germline V gene (reference sequence). CDR3 amino acids: CASSFDSTHTQYF. The CDR3 DNA reads TGTGCCAGCAGCTTCGACTCCACACATACGCAGTATTTT.